This T cell receptor beta chain stems from a study of lymphopenia after photon versus proton radiotherapy. Concerning this clone: Its target is not known.

Here immunoSEQ multiplex PCR was the method, and the copy in TCRdb shows in-frame clones only, minus some. The sample shows about 40,000 clones, roughly 84% of them seen only once. General study findings and limits: Survival link was tested only in deceased patients; proton benefit remains a possibility. In patients who died, overall survival fell as post-nadir TCR diversity dropped more. Photon-treated patients lost naive T cells and TCR diversity; proton-treated stayed stable.

The CDR3 length is 14 residues. The V and J ends lost 4 bases and 7 bases respectively, with 17 bases between them. The genes are TRBV23-1 and TRBJ2-7; no clear D gene. TRBV23-1 is filed as an ORF, its function uncertain. Sample: peripheral blood, taken from a patient treated with proton-based radiotherapy. This clonotype originated in a woman in her 70s with pancreatic cancer. Some clones in this sample may be carry-over from other donors' samples. This CDR3 is CASSLAGPFREQYF. CDR3 DNA sequence: TGCGCCAGCAGTCTCGCTGGGCCCTTTAGAGAGCAGTACTTC.